This entry lists 21 T cell receptor beta chains sequenced from one sample in a study of shared clonotypes between healthy human individuals. Here immunoSEQ multiplex PCR was the method, and the copy in TCRdb shows in-frame clones only, minus some. The sample yields around 2,000,000 clones, roughly 94% seen once. Source material: naive CD4+ T cells sorted from blood. Regarding subset: CD45RA+ positively selected. These receptors came from a man aged 18 to 30 in good health.

CDR3 residues: CASSRGSQGTGNTIYF. The CDR3 bases are TGTGCCAGCAGCCGGGGATCACAGGGTACTGGAAACACCATATATTTT. The chain joins TRBV5-4 to TRBJ1-3, with D maybe TRBD1 (6 bases). This CDR3 comprises 16 residues. CDR1 SGHNT and CDR2 YYREEE come from the germline V gene (reference sequence). The V end lost 4 bases, the J end lost 2 bases, and 16 bases lay between the germline ends.

The CDR3 protein is CAIGSSGLFYEQYF. The CDR3 bases are TGTGCCATCGGAAGTAGCGGGCTATTCTACGAGCAGTACTTC. The chain combines TRBV10-3 with TRBJ2-7; the match to TRBD2 covers 7 bases. Losses at the gene ends were 8 bases for V and 3 bases for J; bases not matched to a gene: 10. This CDR3 is 14 amino acids long. CDR1 is ENHRY and CDR2 is SYGVKD in the germline V gene.

This rearrangement joins TRBV5-1 to TRBJ1-6, with 7 bases fitting TRBD1. This CDR3 is 13 amino acids long. Looked up from germline, CDR1 is SGHRS and CDR2 is YFSETQ. With V trimmed by 4 bases and J by 7 bases, 2 bases remained unmatched. CDR3 coding DNA: TGCGCCAGCAGCCCGGGACAGAATTCACCCCTCCACTTT. Translating gives CASSPGQNSPLHF.

This clone was observed a single time. V usage is TRBV5-1 and J usage is TRBJ2-7; 8 nucleotides match TRBD2. With 4 bases clipped from V and 1 base from J, the junction kept 7 bases outside the gene matches. The V gene's germline CDR1 is SGHRS and CDR2 YFSETQ. The CDR3 is made up of 15 amino acids. The CDR3 region has the DNA TGCGCCAGCAGCCAGGGACTAGTTAAATCCTACGAGCAGTACTTC. It codes for CASSQGLVKSYEQYF.

This sequence joins TRBV29-1 and TRBJ2-3; D unresolved. V was clipped by 0 bases and J by 4 bases, with 11 bases between them. This CDR3 has 14 residues. Germline-derived CDR1 and CDR2 are SQVTM and ANQGSEA. The CDR3 spells CSVEDQSPSDTQYF. The CDR3 nucleotides are TGCAGCGTTGAAGATCAAAGTCCTTCAGATACGCAGTATTTT.

The chain has TRBV5-1 and TRBJ2-7; 8 bases are shared with TRBD2. The CDR3 is 16 amino acids. The ends lost 0 bases at V and 6 bases at J; junction bases unmatched: 11. CDR1 is SGHRS, CDR2 YFSETQ, per germline. The CDR3 DNA is TGCGCCAGCAGCTTGGCGGGCAGCGGGGGAACGGTCGAGCAGTACTTC. Protein sequence: CASSLAGSGGTVEQYF.

The rearrangement uses TRBV9 and TRBJ2-7, with 10 bases matching TRBD1. Trimming removed 3 bases from V and 3 bases from J; junction bases left unmatched: 9. This CDR3 has 16 amino acids. Germline CDR1 reads SGDLS; CDR2 reads YYNGEE. CDR3 coding DNA: TGTGCCAGCAGCGCAGAGGACAGGGGGACAGACTACGAGCAGTACTTC. Its translation is CASSAEDRGTDYEQYF.

The rearrangement uses TRBV5-1 and TRBJ1-1, with 7 bases identical to TRBD1. This CDR3 is built from 15 residues. V trimming: 4 bases; J trimming: 1 base; junction bases outside the gene matches: 7. Germline-derived CDR1 and CDR2 are SGHRS and YFSETQ. Here the CDR3 DNA reads TGCGCCAGCAGCCGATCAGGACAGGAGAACACTGAAGCTTTCTTT. Translated: CASSRSGQENTEAFF.

This sequence joins TRBV11-3 and TRBJ2-1; 8 bases map to TRBD2. Germline V gene lookup returns CDR1 SGHNT and CDR2 YENEEA. The V gene end was trimmed by 4 bases and the J gene end by 7 bases; junction bases not matched to a gene: 9. The CDR3 loop spans 15 amino acids. CDR3 residues: CASSSRGLASNEQFF. Here the CDR3 DNA reads TGTGCCAGCAGCTCGCGCGGACTAGCATCAAATGAGCAGTTCTTC.

This clone was picked up one time. CDR3 sequence reads: CASSQTSPGLAHNEQFF. As DNA, the CDR3 is TGTGCCAGCAGCCAAACCTCCCCGGGACTCGCCCACAATGAGCAGTTCTTC. The genes are TRBV4-2 and TRBJ2-1; a weak D match, TRBD2 (6 bases). The CDR3 consists of 17 residues. In germline, CDR1 is LGHNA, CDR2 YNFKEQ. V lost 2 bases, J lost 5 bases, and 19 bases lay in between.

The rearrangement joins TRBV4-3 to TRBJ2-7, with TRBD1 as a possible D gene (5 bases). The CDR3 totals 18 residues. Germline CDR1 and CDR2: LGHNA and YSLEER. Trimming cost V 0 bases and J 2 bases, with 20 bases left between them. CDR3 sequence (DNA): TGCGCCAGCAGCCAAGATCTCCCCAGATCTAAGGGGCCCTACGAGCAGTACTTC. Translated: CASSQDLPRSKGPYEQYF.

Details on this clone: This could be a read error, since a much larger clone is one nucleotide away. The J gene is TRBJ1-6, the V gene TRBV9; possibly TRBD1 for D (6 bases). The CDR3 is made up of 15 amino acids. V was pared by 4 bases and J by 9 bases, with 17 bases between. From germline, CDR1 is SGDLS and CDR2 YYNGEE. CDR3 region: CASSTSGGWASPLHF. CDR3 nucleotides: TGTGCCAGCAGCACTTCCGGGGGCTGGGCTTCACCCCTCCACTTT.

J is TRBJ1-4 and V is TRBV18; D remains ambiguous. The CDR3 has 17 amino acids. V was shortened by 2 bases and J by 0 bases, with 13 bases between the two germline ends. Germline V gene sequence: CDR1 KGHSH, CDR2 LQKENI. The chain's CDR3 is CASSPSMAASTNEKLFF. DNA for the CDR3: TGTGCCAGCTCACCAAGTATGGCAGCCTCAACTAATGAAAAACTGTTTTTT.

This clone has just one count. The chain employs TRBV5-4 and TRBJ2-7; 10 bases line up with TRBD2. CDR1 and CDR2 from the germline V gene are SGHNT and YYREEE (reference sequence). Trimming took 3 bases from V and 1 from J; bases not matched to a gene: 7. This CDR3 has 16 residues. The CDR3 coding sequence is TGTGCCAGCAGCTCCCCTGCTAGCGGGAGTTCCTACGAGCAGTACTTC. It specifies CASSSPASGSSYEQYF.

The CDR3 spells CASSFMVRKTGAVDTQYF. The CDR3 nucleotides are TGCGCCAGCAGCTTCATGGTCAGAAAGACAGGGGCAGTGGATACGCAGTATTTT. The chain is built from TRBV5-1 and TRBJ2-3, with 8 nucleotides matching TRBD1. Trimming cost V 2 bases and J 6 bases; bases outside gene matches: 17. The CDR3 has 18 amino acids. Germline lookup yields CDR1 SGHRS and CDR2 YFSETQ.

The V gene is TRBV7-2, the J gene TRBJ2-3; D not certain. V was clipped by 1 base and J by 5 bases, with 7 bases between them. Germline CDR1 reads SGHTA; CDR2 reads FQGNSA. This CDR3 is built from 13 residues. For the CDR3, the DNA is TGTGCCAGCAGCTTAGGAATCGGAGATACGCAGTATTTT. This translates into CASSLGIGDTQYF.

The V gene is TRBV6-6, the J gene TRBJ1-4; no clear D. CDR3 length: 14 residues. Trimming took off 4 bases at V and 10 bases at J, with 16 bases between the two ends. Germline CDR1 and CDR2: MNHNY and SVGAGI (reference sequence). Written as DNA, the CDR3 is TGTGCCAGCAGTTTCGCGTCCGGCGAGGCAAAACTGTTTTTT. It specifies CASSFASGEAKLFF.

The chain couples TRBV6-5 to TRBJ2-3; maybe TRBD2 (6 bases). Germline V gives CDR1 MNHEY, CDR2 SVGAGI. This CDR3 is 16 amino acids long. Trimming cost V 2 bases and J 7 bases, with 19 bases left between them. The CDR3 sequence is CASSYAGGLAVNTQYF. DNA for the CDR3: TGTGCCAGCAGTTACGCGGGCGGGTTAGCGGTGAATACGCAGTATTTT.

V is TRBV2 and J is TRBJ2-3; a possible D gene is TRBD2 (6 bases). The V and J ends lost 7 bases and 0 bases respectively, with 11 bases between them. CDR1 is SNHLY and CDR2 is FYNNEI in the germline V gene. CDR3 size: 14 residues. CDR3 in amino acids: CASNAGSSTDTQYF. The CDR3 DNA reads TGTGCCAGCAATGCGGGATCAAGCACAGATACGCAGTATTTT.

CDR3 region: CAWRGLTEYEQYF. CDR3 DNA: TGTGCCTGGAGAGGTTTAACGGAGTACGAGCAGTACTTC. The chain is built from TRBV30 and TRBJ2-7; D is unclear. The ends were cut back, 3 bases at V and 4 bases at J, with 13 bases in the middle. The germline V gene has CDR1 GTSNPN and CDR2 SVGIG (reference sequence). The CDR3 has 13 amino acids.

V is TRBV28 and J is TRBJ1-5; D gene unclear. Germline V gene lookup returns CDR1 MDHEN and CDR2 SYDVKM. V shed 7 bases and J shed 2 bases, with 15 bases lying between them. The CDR3 spans 15 residues. For the CDR3, the DNA is TGTGCCAGCACCCCATCGGAAGTGGGCAATCAGCCCCAGCATTTT. As protein: CASTPSEVGNQPQHF.